What follows are 3 T cell receptor beta chains derived from one specimen sequenced in a study of T-cell reconstitution after alpha-beta-depleted transplantation in children. Unique molecular identifiers were incorporated during preparation of the TCRbeta library. Via MiXCR, TCRdb re-called the PCR reads, giving one row per CDR3 protein. Found here are some 200,000 distinct CDR3 sequences, roughly 9% of them singletons; the top ten hold 5% to 7%. The specimen comprised PBMCs from the stem cell graft donor, sampled from the stem cell graft. These receptors all stem from a human donor who donated a stem cell graft to a child with acute lymphoblastic leukemia.

This clonotype has just a few counts. The rearrangement joins TRBV7-6 to TRBJ2-1, with D tentatively TRBD1 or TRBD2 (5 bases each). Germline CDR1 SGHVS, CDR2 FNYEAQ. With 1 base removed from V and 8 bases from J, the gap between germline ends came to 12 bases. The CDR3 is made up of 14 amino acids. The CDR3 DNA reads as TGTGCCAGCAGCTTAGGCCTAGTGGGGGATGAGCAGTTCTTC. Protein sequence: CASSLGLVGDEQFF.

Only a few counts were recorded for this clonotype. Written as DNA, the CDR3 is TGCGCCAGCAGCGGGACAGGGAAAATTGATGAGCAGTTCTTC. This codes for CASSGTGKIDEQFF. The chain employs TRBV5-1 and TRBJ2-1; 9 bases agree with TRBD1. In germline, CDR1 is SGHRS, CDR2 YFSETQ. Trimming at V came to 4 bases and at J to 8 bases, leaving 7 bases not matched to a gene. This CDR3 has 14 amino acids. Supplemented by reference TRBV5-1 and TRBJ2-1, the full variable domain reads KAGVTQTPRYLIKTRGQQVTLSCSPISGHRSVSWYQQTPGQGLQFLFEYFSETQRNKGNFPGRFSGRQFSNSRSEMNVSTLELGDSALYLCASSGTGKIDEQFFGPGTRLTVL.

CDR3 loop: CASSLAGPSYGYTF. Written as DNA, the CDR3 is TGTGCCAGCAGTTTAGCGGGACCGAGCTATGGCTACACCTTC. V is TRBV12-3 or TRBV12-4 and J is TRBJ1-2, with a tentative D call TRBD1 (5 bases). This CDR3 is built from 14 residues. Trimming removed 0 bases at V and 4 bases at J, with 9 bases between.